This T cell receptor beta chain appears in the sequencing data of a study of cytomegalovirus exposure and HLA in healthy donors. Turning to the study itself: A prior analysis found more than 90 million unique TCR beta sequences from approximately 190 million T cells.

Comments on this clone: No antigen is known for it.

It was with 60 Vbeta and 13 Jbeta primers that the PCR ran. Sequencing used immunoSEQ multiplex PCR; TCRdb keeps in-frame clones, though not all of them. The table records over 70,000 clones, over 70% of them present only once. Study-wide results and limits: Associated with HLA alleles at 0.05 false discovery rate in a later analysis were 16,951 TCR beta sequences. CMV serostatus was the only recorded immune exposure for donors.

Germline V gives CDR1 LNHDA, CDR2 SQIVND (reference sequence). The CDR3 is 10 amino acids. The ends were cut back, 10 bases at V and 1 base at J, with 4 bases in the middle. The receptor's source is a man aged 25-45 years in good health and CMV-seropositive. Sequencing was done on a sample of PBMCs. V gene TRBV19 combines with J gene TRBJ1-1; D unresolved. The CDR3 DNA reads TGTGCCACAGGGAACACTGAAGCTTTCTTT. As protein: CATGNTEAFF.